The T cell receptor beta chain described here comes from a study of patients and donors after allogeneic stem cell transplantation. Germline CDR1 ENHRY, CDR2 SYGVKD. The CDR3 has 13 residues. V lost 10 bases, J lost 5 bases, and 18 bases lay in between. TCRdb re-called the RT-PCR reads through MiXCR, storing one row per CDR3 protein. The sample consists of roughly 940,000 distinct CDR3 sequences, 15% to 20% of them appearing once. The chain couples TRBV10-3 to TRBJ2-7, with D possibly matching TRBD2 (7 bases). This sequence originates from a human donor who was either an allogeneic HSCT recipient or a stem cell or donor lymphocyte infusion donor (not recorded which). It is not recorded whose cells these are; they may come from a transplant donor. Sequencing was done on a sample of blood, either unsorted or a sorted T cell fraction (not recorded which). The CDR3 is CATQSRGAHEQYF. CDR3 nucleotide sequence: TGTGCCACCCAATCCCGGGGGGCCCACGAGCAGTACTTC.